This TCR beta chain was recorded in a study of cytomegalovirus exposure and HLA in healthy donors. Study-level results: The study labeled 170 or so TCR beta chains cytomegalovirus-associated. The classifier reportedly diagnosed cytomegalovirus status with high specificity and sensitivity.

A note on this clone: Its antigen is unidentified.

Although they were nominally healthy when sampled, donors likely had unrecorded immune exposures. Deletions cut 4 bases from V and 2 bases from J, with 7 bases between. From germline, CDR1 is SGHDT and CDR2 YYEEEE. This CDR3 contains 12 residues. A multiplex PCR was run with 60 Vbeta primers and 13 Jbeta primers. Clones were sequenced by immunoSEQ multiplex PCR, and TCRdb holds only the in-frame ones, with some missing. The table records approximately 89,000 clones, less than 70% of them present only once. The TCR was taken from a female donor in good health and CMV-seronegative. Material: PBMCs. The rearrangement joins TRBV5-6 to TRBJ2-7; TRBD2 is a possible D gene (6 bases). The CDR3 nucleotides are TGTGCCAGCAGCCGGAGGGCCTACGAGCAGTACTTC. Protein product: CASSRRAYEQYF.